The 2 T cell receptor beta chains reported below all come from one sample, sequenced in a study of cytomegalovirus exposure and HLA in healthy donors. 60 Vbeta and 13 Jbeta primers were used in PCR. The assay was immunoSEQ multiplex PCR, and TCRdb's table has in-frame clones only and misses some. The table has around 130,000 clones, about 85% seen once. Sequencing input: PBMCs. The receptors stem from a boy between 10 and 17 years old in good health and CMV-seronegative.

This clone was observed a few times. The rearrangement joins TRBV15 to TRBJ1-4, with D tentatively TRBD1 (5 bases). This CDR3 is 15 amino acids long. Trimming took off 0 bases at V and 8 bases at J, with 13 bases between the two ends. Germline V gene sequence: CDR1 LNHNV, CDR2 YYDKDF (reference sequence). The CDR3 DNA is TGTGCCACCAGCAGAGAACCAGGGTTGGTCGAAAAACTGTTTTTT. Translation: CATSREPGLVEKLFF. Filled out from reference TRBV15 and TRBJ1-4, the complete variable domain reads DAMVIQNPRYQVTQFGKPVTLSCSQTLNHNVMYWYQQKSSQAPKLLFHYYDKDFNNEADTPDNFQSRRPNTSFCFLDIRSPGLGDTAMYLCATSREPGLVEKLFFGSGTQLSVL.

DNA of the CDR3: TGTGCCAGCAGTCCAGGACATACTCCTACTGGTGAGCAGTACTTC. Amino acid sequence: CASSPGHTPTGEQYF. This chain uses TRBV27 with TRBJ2-7, with D possibly being TRBD1 (5 bases). The CDR3 consists of 15 residues. V lost 5 bases, J lost 7 bases, and 21 bases lay in between. CDR1 and CDR2 from the germline V gene are MNHEY and SMNVEV (reference sequence).